Listed below are T cell receptor beta chains from one sample, sequenced in a study of response to subunit inactivated influenza vaccine. Each CDR3 protein is one row after TCRdb ran MiXCR on the RT-PCR reads. The profile shows some 600,000 distinct CDR3 sequences, around 15% of them singletons. Sequences were derived from PBMCs from blood, sampled approximately 15 days before vaccination. The receptors here all came from a man in his fifties or sixties who received an inactivated influenza vaccine. Both conserved end residues are trimmed from each CDR3. Size is omitted from some rows. Given values are once, few, many or a class for expanded clones.

j_call,clone_size,v_call,cdr3_aa
TRBJ2-3,many,TRBV10-3,AISESSSADRRLTQY
TRBJ2-1,few,TRBV5-1,ASSSSPGLTYNEQF
TRBJ2-3,NA,TRBV12-3/TRBV12-4,ASSEATSGTDTQY
TRBJ2-3,many,TRBV9,ASSALGTSGDTQY
TRBJ2-7,NA,TRBV4-1,ASSQSGAEQY
TRBJ1-2,NA,TRBV7-2,ASSLPLLTTGDYGYT
TRBJ2-1,few,TRBV4-3,ASSQAVSSYNEQF
TRBJ2-3,NA,TRBV11-2,ASSAGGGRSADTQY
TRBJ2-7,NA,TRBV20-1,SARPLAGEYEQY
TRBJ2-3,many,TRBV7-8,ASSFTRHWDTQY
TRBJ1-2,few,TRBV12-3/TRBV12-4,ASRTGATPVYT
TRBJ1-2,NA,TRBV20-1,SVRDSYRYGYT